The rows below give T cell receptor beta chains drawn from one sample of a study of regulatory T cells in long-lasting Graves disease. TCRdb processed the multiplex PCR reads anew with MiXCR; each CDR3 protein has one entry. This table has 500,000 or so distinct CDR3 sequences, around 15% appearing once. These same records also appear under a second study, on T cells in Graves' hyperthyroidism and ophthalmopathy.

The sample consisted of peripheral blood mononuclear cells (PBMCs), taken at new diagnosis, from a patient treated with antithyroid drugs. The receptors stem from a man in his forties with Graves disease. Each CDR3 is given with its conserved first and last residue. D genes are given only for firm matches. Some rows mark clone size as missing; the rest say once, few, many or name a class of expanded clone.

d_call: TRBD1
v_call: TRBV12-3/TRBV12-4
cdr3_length: 13
clone_size: many
j_call: TRBJ2-1
cdr3_nt: TGTGCCAGCAGTCCTCACAGGGGCAATGAGCAGTTCTTC
cdr3_aa: CASSPHRGNEQFF

d_call: .
v_call: TRBV7-9
cdr3_length: 13
clone_size: many
j_call: TRBJ1-1
cdr3_nt: TGTGCCAGCAGACGCACACTAGACACTGAAGCTTTCTTT
cdr3_aa: CASRRTLDTEAFF

d_call: TRBD1
v_call: TRBV7-9
cdr3_length: 15
clone_size: few
j_call: TRBJ1-1
cdr3_nt: TGTGCCAGCAGCTTAGGGGGACAGTGGCACACTGAAGCTTTCTTT
cdr3_aa: CASSLGGQWHTEAFF

d_call: TRBD2
v_call: TRBV10-3
cdr3_length: 15
clone_size: .
j_call: TRBJ2-3
cdr3_nt: TGTGCCATCAGTGAGCTAGCGGGAAGCACAGATACGCAGTATTTT
cdr3_aa: CAISELAGSTDTQYF

d_call: TRBD2
v_call: TRBV6-2/TRBV6-3
cdr3_length: 16
clone_size: few
j_call: TRBJ2-2
cdr3_nt: TGTGCCAGCATCCAGCGGGCTAGCGGGAGCCTTGGGGAGCTGTTTTTT
cdr3_aa: CASIQRASGSLGELFF

d_call: TRBD1
v_call: TRBV20-1
cdr3_length: 13
clone_size: many
j_call: TRBJ1-1
cdr3_nt: TGCAGTGCCTCGGGACAGGGGATACCTGAAGCTTTCTTT
cdr3_aa: CSASGQGIPEAFF

d_call: TRBD2
v_call: TRBV29-1
cdr3_length: 13
clone_size: many
j_call: TRBJ2-3
cdr3_nt: TGCAGCGTCCTGGGACTAGCGGGAGATACGCAGTATTTT
cdr3_aa: CSVLGLAGDTQYF

d_call: TRBD2
v_call: TRBV5-5
cdr3_length: 14
clone_size: .
j_call: TRBJ2-5
cdr3_nt: TGTGCCAGCAGCTTTAGCGGGAGGGTACAGACCCAGTACTTC
cdr3_aa: CASSFSGRVQTQYF

d_call: TRBD1
v_call: TRBV2
cdr3_length: 14
clone_size: many
j_call: TRBJ2-1
cdr3_nt: TGTGCCAGCCACGGGACAGGGAGAAGGAATGAGCAGTTCTTC
cdr3_aa: CASHGTGRRNEQFF

d_call: .
v_call: TRBV7-3
cdr3_length: 14
clone_size: many
j_call: TRBJ2-5
cdr3_nt: TGTGCCAGCAGCTTCTCCCGGCTGGGGGAGACCCAGTACTTC
cdr3_aa: CASSFSRLGETQYF

d_call: .
v_call: TRBV28
cdr3_length: 11
clone_size: many
j_call: TRBJ2-5
cdr3_nt: TGTGCCAGCAAGGGACGGGAGACCCAGTACTTC
cdr3_aa: CASKGRETQYF

d_call: .
v_call: TRBV7-8
cdr3_length: 16
clone_size: few
j_call: TRBJ2-1
cdr3_nt: TGTGCCAGCAGCCCTGGGGGGTTAGCAGCCTACAATGAGCAGTTCTTC
cdr3_aa: CASSPGGLAAYNEQFF

d_call: .
v_call: TRBV20-1
cdr3_length: 11
clone_size: .
j_call: TRBJ2-1
cdr3_nt: TGCAGTGCTAGATGGCGGAATGAGCAGTTCTTC
cdr3_aa: CSARWRNEQFF

d_call: .
v_call: TRBV20-1
cdr3_length: 13
clone_size: .
j_call: TRBJ1-2
cdr3_nt: TGCAGTGCCCCGGGCAGGGGTCACTATGGCTACACCTTC
cdr3_aa: CSAPGRGHYGYTF

d_call: TRBD1
v_call: TRBV7-9
cdr3_length: 11
clone_size: many
j_call: TRBJ2-7
cdr3_nt: TGTGCCAGCAGCTTTGGACAGGGTGTGTACTTC
cdr3_aa: CASSFGQGVYF

d_call: TRBD2
v_call: TRBV6-1
cdr3_length: 17
clone_size: many
j_call: TRBJ2-3
cdr3_nt: TGTGCCAGCAGAGGGACTAGCGGGAGGGCCAGGACAGATACGCAGTATTTT
cdr3_aa: CASRGTSGRARTDTQYF

d_call: TRBD2
v_call: TRBV20-1
cdr3_length: 15
clone_size: many
j_call: TRBJ2-1
cdr3_nt: TGCAGTGCACCTCAGGGACTAGCGGGAGACAATGAGCAGTTCTTC
cdr3_aa: CSAPQGLAGDNEQFF

d_call: .
v_call: TRBV7-9
cdr3_length: 14
clone_size: .
j_call: TRBJ2-5
cdr3_nt: TGCGCCAGCAGCCAACCTGTGGACGGAGAGACCCAGTACTTC
cdr3_aa: CASSQPVDGETQYF

d_call: TRBD1
v_call: TRBV29-1
cdr3_length: 13
clone_size: .
j_call: TRBJ2-7
cdr3_nt: TGCAGCGTTGACGGACAGGGGAGATACGAGCAGTACTTC
cdr3_aa: CSVDGQGRYEQYF

d_call: .
v_call: TRBV12-3/TRBV12-4
cdr3_length: 15
clone_size: many
j_call: TRBJ1-2
cdr3_nt: TGTGCCAGCAGTTTGCGAGACAGGAGACACTATGGCTACACCTTC
cdr3_aa: CASSLRDRRHYGYTF

d_call: .
v_call: TRBV29-1
cdr3_length: 14
clone_size: few
j_call: TRBJ1-3
cdr3_nt: TGCAGCGTGGGCCTGGGTCACTCTGGAAACACCATATATTTT
cdr3_aa: CSVGLGHSGNTIYF

d_call: TRBD1
v_call: TRBV6-1
cdr3_length: 12
clone_size: few
j_call: TRBJ1-1
cdr3_nt: TGTGCCAGCTCTGACAGGGGTACTGAAGCTTTCTTT
cdr3_aa: CASSDRGTEAFF

d_call: .
v_call: TRBV3-1
cdr3_length: 12
clone_size: many
j_call: TRBJ2-1
cdr3_nt: TGTGCCAGCAGCCAAGACTACGATGAGCAGTTCTTC
cdr3_aa: CASSQDYDEQFF

d_call: .
v_call: TRBV5-1
cdr3_length: 15
clone_size: .
j_call: TRBJ2-5
cdr3_nt: TGCGCCAGCAGCTTAGATGGGAATCACGAAGAGACCCAGTACTTC
cdr3_aa: CASSLDGNHEETQYF

d_call: .
v_call: TRBV3-1
cdr3_length: 15
clone_size: many
j_call: TRBJ2-1
cdr3_nt: TGTGCCAGCAGCCAGGCGGGCGGAACGTACAATGAGCAGTTCTTC
cdr3_aa: CASSQAGGTYNEQFF

d_call: TRBD2
v_call: TRBV3-1
cdr3_length: 16
clone_size: few
j_call: TRBJ2-7
cdr3_nt: TGTGCCAGCACCCGGACTAGCGGGGCACCAACCTACGAGCAGTACTTC
cdr3_aa: CASTRTSGAPTYEQYF

d_call: .
v_call: TRBV6-1
cdr3_length: 13
clone_size: .
j_call: TRBJ2-5
cdr3_nt: TGTGCCAGCAGTGTTCTAGGGGGGGAGACCCAGTACTTC
cdr3_aa: CASSVLGGETQYF

d_call: .
v_call: TRBV19
cdr3_length: 13
clone_size: many
j_call: TRBJ2-1
cdr3_nt: TGTGCCAGTAGCGGAGGAGGTTCCAATGAGCAGTTCTTC
cdr3_aa: CASSGGGSNEQFF

d_call: .
v_call: TRBV7-2
cdr3_length: 14
clone_size: .
j_call: TRBJ2-1
cdr3_nt: TGTGCCAGCAGCTTTCGGACATCTCACAATGAGCAGTTCTTC
cdr3_aa: CASSFRTSHNEQFF

d_call: .
v_call: TRBV7-2
cdr3_length: 13
clone_size: .
j_call: TRBJ2-2
cdr3_nt: TGTGCCAGCAGCTTAATATCCGCCGGGGAGCTGTTCTTT
cdr3_aa: CASSLISAGELFF